These 29 T cell receptor beta chains originate from one sample sequenced in a study of T cells after yellow fever vaccination (dated by TCRdb to the late 2010s). The method was 5' RACE. The run used an Illumina HiSeq 2500. TCRdb redid the processing of the public reads, applying fastp at Q25 and MiXCR, and retained in-frame beta chains. For every CDR3 protein sequence, its rows merge into one entry that carries the most common genes and DNA. The sample profile shows more than 250,000 distinct CDR3 sequences; roughly 7% of them were found once. The ten largest clones take up 18% of the sample. The treatment or condition tag for this specimen amounts to: live attenuated yellow fever vaccine strain. Sequences were derived from PBMCs, sampled roughly 47 days after the first yellow fever vaccination. These receptors all stem from a man younger than 35 who received the YFV17D yellow fever vaccine.

Ten or more counts support this clonotype. The chain combines TRBV29-1 with TRBJ2-1, with 8 bases aligning to TRBD2. Trimming removed 6 bases from V and 9 bases from J; junction bases left unmatched: 10. This CDR3 spans 13 amino acids. Germline V lookup: CDR1 SQVTM, CDR2 ANQGSEA. CDR3 protein: CSVGGGVHVEQFF. The DNA of the CDR3 is TGCAGCGTCGGGGGGGGGGTACACGTTGAGCAGTTCTTC.

This clonotype was recorded a few times. The rearrangement uses TRBV7-2 and TRBJ1-1; no clear D. The CDR3 contains 15 residues. Trimming shortened V by 5 bases and J by 0 bases, and 13 bases separated the two germline ends. CDR1 is SGHTA, CDR2 FQGNSA, per germline. CDR3 sequence: CASSREAALNTEAFF. The CDR3 DNA reads as TGTGCCAGCAGCCGTGAGGCAGCCCTGAACACTGAAGCTTTCTTT.

The table lists this clonotype with a few counts. The V and J genes are TRBV11-2 and TRBJ1-2; D is undetermined. Looked up from germline, CDR1 is SGHAT and CDR2 is FQNNGV. The CDR3 contains 11 residues. The germline V and J ends were trimmed by 4 bases and 6 bases, with 6 bases remaining between them. CDR3 nucleotide sequence: TGTGCCAGCAGCTCGAGGAATGGCTACACCTTC. Residues: CASSSRNGYTF.

V usage is TRBV7-9 and J usage is TRBJ2-5; 9 bases line up with TRBD2. The CDR3 has 16 amino acids. V trimming: 5 bases; J trimming: 5 bases; junction bases outside the gene matches: 12. Germline V gives CDR1 SEHNR, CDR2 FQNEAQ (reference sequence). Here the CDR3 reads CASSPRRTSDLETQYF. DNA for the CDR3: TGTGCCAGCAGCCCACGACGGACTAGCGACTTGGAGACCCAGTACTTC.

This clonotype was detected many times. This CDR3 is CAISERYEQFF. The DNA of the CDR3 is TGTGCCATCAGTGAAAGGTATGAGCAGTTCTTC. The chain combines TRBV10-3 with TRBJ2-1, with D hard to call. Trimming removed 3 bases from V and 8 bases from J, with 5 bases in between. The CDR3 consists of 11 residues. Germline CDR1 and CDR2: ENHRY and SYGVKD.

In this sample, this clonotype turned up many times. This chain links TRBV7-6 with TRBJ2-7; D unclear. V lost 2 bases to trimming and J lost 6 bases, with 5 bases between them. CDR1 and CDR2 (germline): SGHVS, FNYEAQ. CDR3 length equals 11 residues. CDR3 nucleotides: TGTGCCAGCAGCTTATATGGCGAGCAGTACTTC. Protein product: CASSLYGEQYF.

At least ten counts were recorded for this clonotype. The chain couples TRBV12-3 or TRBV12-4 to TRBJ1-1, with D possibly being TRBD1 (5 bases). Trimming took 5 bases from V and 0 from J, leaving 13 bases between them. This CDR3 spans 15 amino acids. In DNA form, the CDR3 reads TGTGCCAGCAGTCCAGGACCGGGGGTGAACACTGAAGCTTTCTTT. Its protein product is CASSPGPGVNTEAFF.

A few counts support this clonotype. The chain employs TRBV29-1 and TRBJ2-3; 14 bases line up with TRBD2. CDR1 SQVTM and CDR2 ANQGSEA come from the germline V gene. Losses at the gene ends were 4 bases for V and 6 bases for J; bases not matched to a gene: 3. This CDR3 region has 14 residues. DNA for the CDR3: TGCAGCGTTGTAGGACTAGCGGGGGGCGATACGCAGTATTTT. This gives the protein CSVVGLAGGDTQYF.

This chain connects TRBV12-3 or TRBV12-4 to TRBJ2-7; TRBD1 is a possible D gene (5 bases). With 7 bases removed from V and 2 bases from J, the gap between germline ends came to 15 bases. This CDR3 has 14 residues. CDR3 coding DNA: TGTGCCAGCACCCGACACAGGAATCCCTACGAGCAGTACTTC. It encodes CASTRHRNPYEQYF.

This clonotype was recorded many times. This chain uses TRBV2 with TRBJ2-1; D may be TRBD2 (5 bases). Germline V gene sequence: CDR1 SNHLY, CDR2 FYNNEI. The V gene lost 4 bases and the J gene lost 5 bases, with 6 bases spanning the gap. The CDR3 has 12 amino acids. CDR3: CASSAGNNEQFF. The CDR3 DNA reads TGTGCCAGCAGTGCGGGGAACAATGAGCAGTTCTTC.

This clonotype appeared many times. For the CDR3, the DNA is TGCGCCAGCAGCTTCGGACAGGGTCAAGAGACCCAGTACTTC. Protein product: CASSFGQGQETQYF. The chain joins TRBV5-1 to TRBJ2-5; 8 positions agree with TRBD1. After removal of 2 bases from V and 2 bases from J, the junction contained 2 bases not matched to a gene. CDR1 SGHRS and CDR2 YFSETQ come from the germline V gene. The CDR3 runs 14 residues. The full variable domain, in which reference TRBV5-1 and TRBJ2-5 provide the parts outside the CDR3, is KAGVTQTPRYLIKTRGQQVTLSCSPISGHRSVSWYQQTPGQGLQFLFEYFSETQRNKGNFPGRFSGRQFSNSRSEMNVSTLELGDSALYLCASSFGQGQETQYFGPGTRLLVL.

In this sample, this clonotype turned up a few times. CDR3 DNA sequence: TGCGCCAGCAGCCAGGCGACTAGCGGACAAGAGACCCAGTACTTC. Translating gives CASSQATSGQETQYF. The chain is built from TRBV4-1 and TRBJ2-5, with 9 bases that match TRBD2. Germline V gives CDR1 MGHRA, CDR2 YSYEKL. With V trimmed by 3 bases and J by 2 bases, 4 bases remained unmatched. The CDR3 sequence is 15 residues long.

This chain uses TRBV11-2 with TRBJ2-1; possible D gene TRBD2, 7 bases. The germline V gene has CDR1 SGHAT and CDR2 FQNNGV. There are 16 residues in the CDR3. V lost 4 bases and J 9 bases, leaving 22 bases between the germline ends. CDR3 nucleotides: TGTGCCAGCAGCTCTTATGGAGGGGGGGCACGGGGTGAGCAGTTCTTC. Translation gives CASSSYGGGARGEQFF.

V gene TRBV5-5 combines with J gene TRBJ1-2, with a possible D match to TRBD1 (5 bases). CDR1 and CDR2 from the germline V gene are SGHKS and YYEKEE (reference sequence). The V end was cut by 3 bases, the J end by 0 bases, with 9 bases between. This CDR3 is 14 amino acids long. This chain's CDR3 is CASSSTVPNYGYTF. CDR3 DNA: TGTGCCAGCAGCTCGACAGTTCCTAACTATGGCTACACCTTC.

The chain has TRBV7-9 and TRBJ2-7; D may be TRBD2 (7 bases). V was cut by 5 bases and J by 0 bases, with 14 bases left in between. CDR1 SEHNR and CDR2 FQNEAQ come from the germline V gene (reference sequence). This CDR3 is 15 amino acids long. DNA of the CDR3: TGTGCCAGCAGCCCCCGGGGGGCGAGCTCCTACGAGCAGTACGTC. Translated: CASSPRGASSYEQYV.

This clonotype has just a few counts. As DNA, the CDR3 is TGTGCCAGCTCACCGACAGGGGGAGAAGCTGAAGCTTTCTTT. This encodes CASSPTGGEAEAFF. This chain connects TRBV18 to TRBJ1-1; 9 bases line up with TRBD1. Unmatched junction bases numbered 5, after V lost 3 bases and J lost 6 bases. The length of the CDR3 is 14 residues. Germline V lookup: CDR1 KGHSH, CDR2 LQKENI. The full variable domain, its missing parts supplied by reference TRBV18 and TRBJ1-1, is NAGVMQNPRHLVRRRGQEARLRCSPMKGHSHVYWYRQLPEEGLKFMVYLQKENIIDESGMPKERFSAEFPKEGPSILRIQQVVRGDSAAYFCASSPTGGEAEAFFGQGTRLTVV.

This clonotype came up a few times. The gene calls are TRBV5-5 and TRBJ1-2; D ambiguous. Per the germline V gene, CDR1 is SGHKS and CDR2 is YYEKEE (reference sequence). V was pared by 6 bases and J by 2 bases, with 11 bases between. The CDR3 is made up of 13 amino acids. DNA of the CDR3: TGTGCCAGCACCACCGACAAGAACTATGGCTACACCTTC. It codes for CASTTDKNYGYTF.

The rearrangement uses TRBV10-3 and TRBJ1-3; a weak D match, TRBD1 (5 bases). V was trimmed by 2 bases and J by 4 bases, leaving 9 bases between them. The CDR3 has 14 residues. Germline-derived CDR1 and CDR2 are ENHRY and SYGVKD. Here the CDR3 DNA reads TGTGCCATCAGTGAGGGGACGGCGGGAAACACCATATATTTT. Translation gives CAISEGTAGNTIYF.

This clonotype was counted only a few times. V usage is TRBV3-1 and J usage is TRBJ2-1; 9 bases are shared with TRBD1. This CDR3 is built from 12 residues. Trimming at V came to 3 bases and at J to 14 bases, leaving 5 bases not matched to a gene. CDR1 is LGHDT, CDR2 YNNKEL, per germline (reference sequence). CDR3 region: CASSQGTGTEFF. For the CDR3, the DNA is TGTGCCAGCAGCCAGGGGACAGGGACGGAGTTCTTC.

The rearrangement uses TRBV20-1 and TRBJ2-2, with a weak D call TRBD2 (5 bases). Trimming shortened V by 0 bases and J by 4 bases, and 12 bases separated the two germline ends. This CDR3 is 15 amino acids long. Germline V lookup: CDR1 DFQATT, CDR2 SNEGSKA (reference sequence). In DNA, the CDR3 is TGCAGTGCTAGAGATCCCGGGGTCGGCACCGGGGAGCTGTTTTTT. Translating gives CSARDPGVGTGELFF.

This clonotype was found a few times. V usage is TRBV18 and J usage is TRBJ1-2; D not certain. V was clipped by 3 bases and J by 0 bases, with 11 bases between them. Germline V CDR1 and CDR2: KGHSH, LQKENI. This CDR3 has 15 amino acids. The CDR3 sequence is CASSPLADANYGYTF. DNA for the CDR3: TGTGCCAGCTCACCGTTAGCAGACGCTAACTATGGCTACACCTTC.

This clonotype was recorded at least ten times. J is TRBJ2-1 and V is TRBV5-5, with 10 bases lining up with TRBD2. The junction had 7 bases not matched to a gene; V was cut back by 4 bases and J by 3 bases. The CDR3 runs 16 residues. Per the germline V gene, CDR1 is SGHKS and CDR2 is YYEKEE (reference sequence). The CDR3 DNA sequence: TGTGCCAGCAGCGGACCGGGACTAGCGCTCTACAATGAGCAGTTCTTC. This gives the protein CASSGPGLALYNEQFF.

The gene calls are TRBV27 and TRBJ2-3, with 14 bases matching TRBD2. The CDR3 is 15 residues long. Trimming removed 8 bases from V and 7 bases from J; junction bases left unmatched: 8. In germline, CDR1 is MNHEY, CDR2 SMNVEV (reference sequence). The CDR3 loop reads CASGGLAGGQHTQYF. The CDR3 region has the DNA TGTGCCAGCGGAGGACTAGCGGGGGGCCAGCATACGCAGTATTTT.

The genes are TRBV7-9 and TRBJ1-1, with D unclear. The CDR3 length is 12 residues. Trimming took off 2 bases at V and 6 bases at J, with 7 bases between the two ends. Germline assignment: CDR1 SEHNR and CDR2 FQNEAQ (reference sequence). CDR3 sequence: CASSLSAAEAFF. The CDR3 DNA reads as TGTGCCAGCAGCTTAAGTGCCGCTGAAGCTTTCTTT.

V usage is TRBV27 and J usage is TRBJ2-7; D is uncertain. CDR1 MNHEY and CDR2 SMNVEV come from the germline V gene (reference sequence). The V end lost 5 bases, the J end lost 2 bases, and 13 bases lay between the germline ends. This CDR3 is 14 amino acids long. In nucleotides, the CDR3 is TGTGCCAGCAGTCCCCCGACAAACCCCTACGAGCAGTACTTC. Translation gives CASSPPTNPYEQYF.

The chain links TRBV5-1 to TRBJ1-2; 8 nucleotides line up with TRBD1. In germline, CDR1 is SGHRS, CDR2 YFSETQ. After removal of 0 bases from V and 6 bases from J, the junction contained 4 bases not matched to a gene. CDR3 length: 14 amino acids. CDR3 nucleotide sequence: TGCGCCAGCAGCTTGGTAGGACAGGGTGATGGCTACACCTTC. This sequence encodes CASSLVGQGDGYTF.

This clonotype has only a few counts. This sequence joins TRBV7-8 and TRBJ2-3, with D possibly TRBD1 on 5 matching bases. V was trimmed by 1 base and J by 2 bases, leaving 10 bases between them. This CDR3 comprises 15 residues. In germline, CDR1 is SGHVS, CDR2 FQNEAQ. The DNA for the CDR3 is TGTGCCAGCAGCTTAGAAGGGGCCGCCACAGATACGCAGTATTTT. As protein: CASSLEGAATDTQYF.

This clonotype has only a few counts. This chain uses TRBV20-1 with TRBJ1-1; D perhaps matches TRBD1 (5 bases). The germline gives CDR1 DFQATT, CDR2 SNEGSKA (reference sequence). Trimming shortened V by 4 bases and J by 1 base, and 7 bases separated the two germline ends. The CDR3 covers 12 residues. Here the CDR3 reads CSATTGNTEAFF. In DNA form, the CDR3 reads TGCAGTGCTACAACAGGGAACACTGAAGCTTTCTTT.

This clonotype was recorded at least ten times. The chain recombines TRBV12-3 or TRBV12-4 with TRBJ1-1; D might be TRBD1 (5 bases). CDR3 length equals 14 residues. V was shortened by 6 bases and J by 2 bases, with 13 bases between the two germline ends. The CDR3 spells CASSPGPVNTEAFF. CDR3 DNA sequence: TGTGCCAGCAGCCCGGGACCGGTAAACACTGAAGCTTTCTTT.